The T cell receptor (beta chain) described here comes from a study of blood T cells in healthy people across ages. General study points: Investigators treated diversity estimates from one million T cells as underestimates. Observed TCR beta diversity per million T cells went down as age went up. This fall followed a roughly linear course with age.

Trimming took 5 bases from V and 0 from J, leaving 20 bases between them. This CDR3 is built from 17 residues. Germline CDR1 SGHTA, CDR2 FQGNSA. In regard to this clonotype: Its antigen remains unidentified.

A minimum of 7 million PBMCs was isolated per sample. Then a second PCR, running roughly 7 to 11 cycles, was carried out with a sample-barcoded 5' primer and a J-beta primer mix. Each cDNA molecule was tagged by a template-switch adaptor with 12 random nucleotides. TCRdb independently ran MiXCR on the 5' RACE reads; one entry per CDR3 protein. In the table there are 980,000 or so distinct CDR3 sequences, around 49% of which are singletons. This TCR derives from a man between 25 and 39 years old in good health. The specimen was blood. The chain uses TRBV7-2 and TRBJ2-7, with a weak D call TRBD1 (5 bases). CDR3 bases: TGTGCCAGCAGCCCCAGGGCCTCTTTTAGACCCTCCTACGAGCAGTACTTC. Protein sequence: CASSPRASFRPSYEQYF.